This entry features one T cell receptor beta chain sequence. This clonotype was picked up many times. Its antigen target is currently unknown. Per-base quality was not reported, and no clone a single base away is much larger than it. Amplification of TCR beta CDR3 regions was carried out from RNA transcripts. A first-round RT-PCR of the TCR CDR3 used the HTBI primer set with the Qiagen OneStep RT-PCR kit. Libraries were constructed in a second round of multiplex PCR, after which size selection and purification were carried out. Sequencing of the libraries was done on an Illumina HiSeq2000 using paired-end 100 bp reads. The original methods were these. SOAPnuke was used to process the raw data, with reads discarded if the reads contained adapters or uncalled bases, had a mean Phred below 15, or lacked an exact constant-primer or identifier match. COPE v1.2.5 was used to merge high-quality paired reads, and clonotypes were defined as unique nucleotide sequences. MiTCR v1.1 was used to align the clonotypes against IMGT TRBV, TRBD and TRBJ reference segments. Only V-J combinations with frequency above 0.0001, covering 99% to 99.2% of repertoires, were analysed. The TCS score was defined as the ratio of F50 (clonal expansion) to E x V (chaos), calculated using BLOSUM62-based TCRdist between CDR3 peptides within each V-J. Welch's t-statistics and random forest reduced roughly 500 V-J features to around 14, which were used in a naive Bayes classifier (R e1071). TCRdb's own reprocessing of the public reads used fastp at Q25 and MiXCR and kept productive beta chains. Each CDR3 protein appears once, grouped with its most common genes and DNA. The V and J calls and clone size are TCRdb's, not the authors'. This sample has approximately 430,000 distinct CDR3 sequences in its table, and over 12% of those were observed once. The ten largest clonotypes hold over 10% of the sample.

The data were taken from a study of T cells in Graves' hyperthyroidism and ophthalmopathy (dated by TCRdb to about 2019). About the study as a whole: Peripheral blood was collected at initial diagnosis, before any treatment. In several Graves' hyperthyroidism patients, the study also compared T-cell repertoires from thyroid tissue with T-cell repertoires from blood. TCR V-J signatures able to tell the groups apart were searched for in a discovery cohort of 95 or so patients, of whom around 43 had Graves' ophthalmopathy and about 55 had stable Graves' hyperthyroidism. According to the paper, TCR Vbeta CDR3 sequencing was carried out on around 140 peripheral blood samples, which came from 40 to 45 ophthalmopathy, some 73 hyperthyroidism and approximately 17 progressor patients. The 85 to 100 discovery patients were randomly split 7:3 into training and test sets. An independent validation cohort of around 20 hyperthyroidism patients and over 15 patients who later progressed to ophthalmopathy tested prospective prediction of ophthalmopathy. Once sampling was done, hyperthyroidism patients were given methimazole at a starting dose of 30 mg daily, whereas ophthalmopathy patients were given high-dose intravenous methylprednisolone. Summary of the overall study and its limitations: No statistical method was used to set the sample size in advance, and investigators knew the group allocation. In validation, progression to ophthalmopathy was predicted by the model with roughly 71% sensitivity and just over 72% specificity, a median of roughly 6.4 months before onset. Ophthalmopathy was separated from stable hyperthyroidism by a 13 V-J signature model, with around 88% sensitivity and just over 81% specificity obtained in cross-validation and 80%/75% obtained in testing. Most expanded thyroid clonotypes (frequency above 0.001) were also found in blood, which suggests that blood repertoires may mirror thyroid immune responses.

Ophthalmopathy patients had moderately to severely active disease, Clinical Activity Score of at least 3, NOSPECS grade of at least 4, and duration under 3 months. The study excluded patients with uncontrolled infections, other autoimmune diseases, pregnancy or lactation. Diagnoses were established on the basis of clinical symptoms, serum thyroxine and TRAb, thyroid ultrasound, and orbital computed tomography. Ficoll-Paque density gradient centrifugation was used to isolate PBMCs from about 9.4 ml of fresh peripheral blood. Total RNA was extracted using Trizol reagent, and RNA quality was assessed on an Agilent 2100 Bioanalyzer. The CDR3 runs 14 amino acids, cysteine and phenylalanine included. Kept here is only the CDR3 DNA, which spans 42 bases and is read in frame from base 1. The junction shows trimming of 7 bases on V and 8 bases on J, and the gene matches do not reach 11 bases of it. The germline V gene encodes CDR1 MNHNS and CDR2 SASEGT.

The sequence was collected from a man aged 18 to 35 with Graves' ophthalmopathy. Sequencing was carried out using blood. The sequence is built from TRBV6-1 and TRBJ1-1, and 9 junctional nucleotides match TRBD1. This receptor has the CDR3 CASIPDRGWGEAFF. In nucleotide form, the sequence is TGTGCCAGCATCCCCGACAGGGGGTGGGGGGAAGCTTTCTTT.